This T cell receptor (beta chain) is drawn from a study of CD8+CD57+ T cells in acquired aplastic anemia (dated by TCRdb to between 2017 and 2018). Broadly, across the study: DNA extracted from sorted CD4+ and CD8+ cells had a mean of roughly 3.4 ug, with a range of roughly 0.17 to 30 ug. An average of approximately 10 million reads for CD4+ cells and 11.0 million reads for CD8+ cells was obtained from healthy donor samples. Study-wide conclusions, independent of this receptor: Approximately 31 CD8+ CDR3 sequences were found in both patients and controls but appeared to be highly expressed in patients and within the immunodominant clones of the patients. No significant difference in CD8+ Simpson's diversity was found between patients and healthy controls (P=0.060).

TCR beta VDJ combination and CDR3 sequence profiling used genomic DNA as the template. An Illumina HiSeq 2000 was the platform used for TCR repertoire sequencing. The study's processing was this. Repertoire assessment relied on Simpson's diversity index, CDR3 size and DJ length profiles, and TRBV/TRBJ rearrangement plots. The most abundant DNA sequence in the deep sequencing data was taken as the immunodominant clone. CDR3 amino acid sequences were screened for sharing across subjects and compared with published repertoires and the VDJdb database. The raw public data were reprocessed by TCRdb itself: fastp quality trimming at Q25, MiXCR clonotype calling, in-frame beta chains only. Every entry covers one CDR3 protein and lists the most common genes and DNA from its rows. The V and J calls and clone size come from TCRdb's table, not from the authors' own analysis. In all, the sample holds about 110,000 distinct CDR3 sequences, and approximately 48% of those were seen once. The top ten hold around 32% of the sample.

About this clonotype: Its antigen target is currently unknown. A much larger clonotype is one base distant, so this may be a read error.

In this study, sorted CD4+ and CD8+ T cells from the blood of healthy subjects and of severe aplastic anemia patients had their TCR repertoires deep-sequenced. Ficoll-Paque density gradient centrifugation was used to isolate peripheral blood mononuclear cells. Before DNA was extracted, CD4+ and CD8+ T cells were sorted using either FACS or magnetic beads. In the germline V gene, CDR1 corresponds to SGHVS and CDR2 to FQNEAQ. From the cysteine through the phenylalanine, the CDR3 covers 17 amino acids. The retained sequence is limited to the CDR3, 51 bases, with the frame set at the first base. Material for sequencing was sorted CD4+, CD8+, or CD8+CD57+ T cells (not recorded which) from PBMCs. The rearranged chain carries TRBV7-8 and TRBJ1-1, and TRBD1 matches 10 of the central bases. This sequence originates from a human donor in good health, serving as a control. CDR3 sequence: CASSLYRNRTGGTEALF. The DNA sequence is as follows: TGTGCCAGCAGCTTATATAGAAACCGGACAGGGGGTACTGAAGCTCTCTTT.